The T cell receptor (beta chain) under discussion was sequenced for a study of T cell responses to AZD1222 COVID-19 vaccine. Study as a whole: The study pooled second doses at about 4 or about 12 weeks. Study-wide points: It should be noted that donors were predominantly white British and more often female, and clonal diversity was possibly underestimated. Recipients of AZD1222 seropositive at baseline numbered only 6 or 7.

About this clone itself: Antigen specificity is unknown.

V was cut by 6 bases and J by 1 base, with 10 bases left in between. The CDR3 extends over 15 amino acids. Per germline, CDR1 MNHEY and CDR2 SMNVEV (reference sequence). Profiling relied on immunoSEQ multiplex PCR, and the TCRdb table lists in-frame clones only, not all of them. The sample has about 120,000 clones, 70% to 90% seen once; the top ten hold roughly 1.7%. The genes are TRBV27 and TRBJ2-6; no definite D call. Sequenced material: peripheral blood, taken on day 0 of AZD1222 vaccination. The clonotype originates from an adult in good health. The CDR3 loop is CASRITGSGANVLTF. In DNA form, the CDR3 reads TGTGCCAGCAGAATCACTGGGTCTGGGGCCAACGTCCTGACTTTC.